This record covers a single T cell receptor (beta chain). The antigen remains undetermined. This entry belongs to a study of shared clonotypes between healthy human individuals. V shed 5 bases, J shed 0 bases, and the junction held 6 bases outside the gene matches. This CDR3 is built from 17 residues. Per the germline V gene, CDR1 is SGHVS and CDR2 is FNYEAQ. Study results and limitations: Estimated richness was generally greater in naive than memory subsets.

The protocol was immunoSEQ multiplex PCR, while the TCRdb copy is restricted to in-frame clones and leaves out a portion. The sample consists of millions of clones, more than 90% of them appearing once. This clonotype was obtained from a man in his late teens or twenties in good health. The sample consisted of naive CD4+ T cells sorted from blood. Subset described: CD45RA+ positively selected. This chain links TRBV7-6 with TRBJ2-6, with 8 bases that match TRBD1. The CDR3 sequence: CASSTGQGLSGANVLTF. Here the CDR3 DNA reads TGTGCCAGCAGCACAGGACAGGGACTCTCTGGGGCCAACGTCCTGACTTTC. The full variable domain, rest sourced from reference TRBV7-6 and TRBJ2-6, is GAGVSQSPRYKVTKRGQDVALRCDPISGHVSLYWYRQALGQGPEFLTYFNYEAQQDKSGLPNDRFSAERPEGSISTLTIQRTEQRDSAMYRCASSTGQGLSGANVLTFGAGSRLTVL.